The 8 T cell receptor beta chains presented below share a single source sample, sequenced in a study of CD8 T cells in ankylosing spondylitis. TCRdb recomputed calls from the 5' RACE reads with MiXCR, one row per CDR3 protein. The sample has 200,000 to 250,000 distinct CDR3 sequences, 25% to 30% seen once. Sequencing used blood, either unsorted or a sorted T cell fraction (not recorded which). All receptors derive from a male donor with ankylosing spondylitis or in good health (not recorded which).

The genes are TRBV6-5 and TRBJ2-7; D perhaps matches TRBD1 (6 bases). Germline V gene sequence: CDR1 MNHEY, CDR2 SVGAGI. The CDR3 length is 15 residues. Trimming pared 0 bases from V and 5 bases from J, leaving 14 bases between. The CDR3 reads CASSYSIGGRNEQYF. Here the CDR3 DNA reads TGTGCCAGCAGTTACTCAATTGGGGGCAGGAACGAGCAGTACTTC.

CDR3 loop: CASSLGTGEYGYTF. The CDR3 coding sequence is TGTGCCAGCAGTTTAGGGACAGGGGAATATGGCTACACCTTC. The chain carries TRBV27 and TRBJ1-2; 10 bases map to TRBD1. With V trimmed by 2 bases and J by 5 bases, 2 bases remained unmatched. The germline V gene encodes CDR1 MNHEY and CDR2 SMNVEV (reference sequence). There are 14 residues in the CDR3.

Notes on this clonotype: A much larger clone lies one base from this, so it may be a read error. The V call is TRBV4-3, the J call TRBJ2-3; the match to TRBD2 covers 7 bases. The V gene's germline CDR1 is LGHNA and CDR2 YSLEER. This CDR3 is 15 amino acids long. The CDR3 spells CASRQEGLSTDTQYF. CDR3 DNA sequence: TGCGCCAGCAGACAAGAGGGACTATCCACAGATACGCAGTATTTT.

This clonotype showed up many times. The chain uses TRBV7-9 and TRBJ1-1; D not resolved. The germline V gene encodes CDR1 SEHNR and CDR2 FQNEAQ (reference sequence). This CDR3 has 17 residues. Trimming took off 1 base at V and 0 bases at J, with 15 bases between the two ends. The CDR3 sequence: CASSLGGPYLMNTEAFF. CDR3 sequence (DNA): TGTGCCAGCAGCTTAGGAGGGCCCTATCTGATGAACACTGAAGCTTTCTTT.

This clonotype was observed a handful of times. The chain carries TRBV7-2 and TRBJ2-3; D is ambiguous. CDR1 and CDR2 (germline): SGHTA, FQGNSA. CDR3 length equals 12 residues. Trimming cost V 2 bases and J 3 bases, with 3 bases left between them. The CDR3, as DNA: TGTGCCAGCAGCTTATTAACAGATACGCAGTATTTT. Its translation: CASSLLTDTQYF.

In this sample, this clonotype turned up many times. The chain has TRBV12-3 or TRBV12-4 and TRBJ2-3; no firm D call. The V end lost 6 bases, the J end lost 0 bases, and 7 bases lay between the germline ends. This CDR3 comprises 13 residues. Written as DNA, the CDR3 is TGTGCCAGCAGACTGGGTAGCACAGATACGCAGTATTTT. It translates to CASRLGSTDTQYF.

The gene calls are TRBV12-3 or TRBV12-4 and TRBJ1-5; 9 positions agree with TRBD1. V trimming: 6 bases; J trimming: 4 bases; junction bases outside the gene matches: 7. This CDR3 region has 15 residues. CDR3 sequence: CASRTGQGLNQPQHF. The CDR3 DNA reads as TGTGCCAGCAGGACGGGACAGGGCCTAAATCAGCCCCAGCATTTT.

Regarding this clonotype: An end of the junction differs from the germline gene, which may be a read error. The gene calls are TRBV20-1 and TRBJ1-4; D not certain. The germline V gene encodes CDR1 DFQATT and CDR2 SNEGSKA (reference sequence). This CDR3 is 13 amino acids long. CDR3 sequence reads: CSARERSQVPLIF. The CDR3 DNA follows: TGCAGTGCTAGAGAGCGCTCTCAGGTTCCGTTGATATTT.